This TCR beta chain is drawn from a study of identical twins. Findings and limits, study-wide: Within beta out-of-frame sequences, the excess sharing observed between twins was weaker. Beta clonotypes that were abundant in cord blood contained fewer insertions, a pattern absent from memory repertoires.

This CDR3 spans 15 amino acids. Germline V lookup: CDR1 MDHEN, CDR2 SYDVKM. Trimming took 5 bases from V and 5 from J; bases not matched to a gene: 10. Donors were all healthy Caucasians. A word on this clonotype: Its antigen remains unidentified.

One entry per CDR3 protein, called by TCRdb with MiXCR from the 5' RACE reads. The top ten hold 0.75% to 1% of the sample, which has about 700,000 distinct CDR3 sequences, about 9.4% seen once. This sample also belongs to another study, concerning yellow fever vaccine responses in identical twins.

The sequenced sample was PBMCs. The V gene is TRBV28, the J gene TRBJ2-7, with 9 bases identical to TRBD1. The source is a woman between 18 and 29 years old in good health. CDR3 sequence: CASSTLDRGIHEQYF. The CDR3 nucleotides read TGTGCCAGCAGTACCTTGGACAGGGGTATCCACGAGCAGTACTTC.